The 2 T cell receptor beta chains below all came from one sample that was sequenced in a study of CD8 T cells in Susac syndrome (dated by TCRdb to the late 2010s). The receptor library was made with the immunoSEQ multiplex PCR assay. RNA was extracted using the RNeasy kit, and about 0.45 to 1 microgram was reverse transcribed with random hexamers. TCRdb reran the public reads through fastp at Q25 and MiXCR, keeping productive beta chains. Records with the same CDR3 protein are collapsed into one entry carrying the most frequent genes and DNA. This sample lists roughly 200,000 distinct CDR3 sequences; roughly 92% were detected once. The ten biggest clones cover 0.1% of the sample. Sequencing was carried out using CD4+ T cells from PBMCs. The origin of the receptors is a human donor in good health.

The rearrangement uses TRBV7-2 and TRBJ2-1; TRBD2 might be the D (6 bases). The CDR3 is 15 residues long. Trimming removed 8 bases from V and 7 bases from J, with 21 bases in between. The germline V gene has CDR1 SGHTA and CDR2 FQGNSA. The CDR3 reads CASVRVGGSRNEQFF. The CDR3 coding sequence is TGTGCCAGCGTTAGAGTGGGGGGATCGAGAAATGAGCAGTTCTTC.

V is TRBV6-5 and J is TRBJ2-2; TRBD1 agrees at 8 bases. The length of the CDR3 is 16 residues. Trimming at V came to 2 bases and at J to 4 bases, leaving 6 bases not matched to a gene. The germline V gene encodes CDR1 MNHEY and CDR2 SVGAGI. The CDR3 reads CASSYRTGSGTGELFF. The CDR3, as DNA: TGTGCCAGCAGTTACCGGACAGGGTCGGGCACCGGGGAGCTGTTTTTT.